This T cell receptor beta chain derives from a study of blood T cell repertoires in COVID-19. Study-wide background: Donors in the United States, Italy and Spain gave samples during acute or convalescent COVID-19. Sources were T cells, B-cell-depleted T cells, or PBMCs; the material itself was cDNA or gDNA.

Under the authors' procedure: Amplification with reference gene primers provided the estimates of nucleated cell counts. Only in-frame clones appear in the TCRdb table, and some are missing; sequencing was by immunoSEQ multiplex PCR. V and J calls and clone size are those listed in that table; D and trimming were worked out from the DNA. The sample records about 140,000 clones, 70% to 90% being singletons. V lost 4 bases and J lost 8; bases outside the gene matches: 4. CDR1 is SGDLS, CDR2 YYNGEE, per germline. This CDR3 is 14 amino acids long. The chain has TRBV9 and TRBJ1-6; 9 positions agree with TRBD1. The receptor comes from an elderly woman with acute or convalescent COVID-19. The sample was peripheral blood. Here the CDR3 reads CASSSGQGDSPLHF. CDR3 DNA sequence: TGTGCCAGCAGCTCGGGACAGGGCGATTCACCCCTCCACTTT.